These 32 T cell receptor beta chains were all obtained from the same sample, sequenced in a study of blood T cell repertoires in COVID-19. Clones were sequenced by immunoSEQ multiplex PCR, and TCRdb holds only the in-frame ones, with some missing. Among about 120,000 clones listed, around 87% were seen once. Sample: peripheral blood. The receptors shown here come from an older woman with acute or convalescent COVID-19.

This clone was observed a single time. This chain links TRBV20-1 with TRBJ1-1; D unclear. This CDR3 region has 11 residues. Trimming stripped 6 bases from V and 1 base from J, with 6 bases between. Germline V CDR1 and CDR2: DFQATT, SNEGSKA (reference sequence). The CDR3 is CSAPGNTEAFF. CDR3 nucleotide sequence: TGCAGTGCCCCGGGGAACACTGAAGCTTTCTTT.

J is TRBJ2-3 and V is TRBV7-9, with D possibly being TRBD2 (6 bases). The V gene's germline CDR1 is SEHNR and CDR2 FQNEAQ (reference sequence). The CDR3 extends over 15 amino acids. V was cut by 5 bases and J by 3 bases, with 15 bases left in between. The CDR3 DNA is TGTGCCAGCAGCCGCCGAGCGGGTGCGACAGATACGCAGTATTTT. Residues: CASSRRAGATDTQYF. Variable domain in full (rest from reference TRBV7-9 and TRBJ2-3): DTGVSQNPRHKITKRGQNVTFRCDPISEHNRLYWYRQTLGQGPEFLTYFQNEAQLEKSRLLSDRFSAERPKGSFSTLEIQRTEQGDSAMYLCASSRRAGATDTQYFGPGTRLTVL.

The CDR3 is CATSDPGTGHGYTF. CDR3 coding DNA: TGTGCCACCAGTGACCCCGGGACAGGGCATGGCTACACCTTC. The chain uses TRBV24-1 and TRBJ1-2, with TRBD1 matching over 9 bases. V dropped 4 bases and J dropped 6; count of bases not matched to a gene: 5. The CDR3 has 14 amino acids. Looked up from germline, CDR1 is KGHDR and CDR2 is SFDVKD.

The chain couples TRBV30 to TRBJ1-6; D gene ambiguous. Germline V CDR1 and CDR2: GTSNPN, SVGIG (reference sequence). V was cut by 0 bases and J by 7 bases, with 13 bases left in between. There are 15 residues in the CDR3. The CDR3 nucleotides are TGTGCCTGGAGTGTACCTACTCCGGGGAATTCACCCCTCCACTTT. Amino acid sequence: CAWSVPTPGNSPLHF.

V is TRBV6-5 and J is TRBJ2-1; TRBD2 is a possible D gene (7 bases). Trimming shortened V by 10 bases and J by 9 bases, and 25 bases separated the two germline ends. From germline, CDR1 is MNHEY and CDR2 SVGAGI. The CDR3 loop spans 15 amino acids. The CDR3 spells CATTGREGGLSEQFF. The CDR3 coding sequence is TGTGCCACCACAGGGAGGGAGGGAGGGTTGAGTGAGCAGTTCTTC.

This chain links TRBV5-1 with TRBJ1-1; the match to TRBD1 covers 10 bases. Germline trimming cut 5 bases from V and 3 bases from J; bases unmatched to any gene: 4. This CDR3 region has 14 residues. From germline, CDR1 is SGHRS and CDR2 YFSETQ. CDR3 in DNA: TGCGCCAGCAGTAAGACAGGGGGCCACACTGAAGCTTTCTTT. This codes for CASSKTGGHTEAFF.

CDR3 sequence (DNA): TGTGCCAGCAGTTCACGGGGGGGACAGGGGGTAGGCGGCTACACCTTC. Translation gives CASSSRGGQGVGGYTF. The rearrangement joins TRBV6-5 to TRBJ1-2, with 11 bases lining up with TRBD1. The germline V gene has CDR1 MNHEY and CDR2 SVGAGI. The CDR3 has 16 amino acids. V dropped 4 bases and J dropped 8; count of bases not matched to a gene: 12.

This chain joins TRBV29-1 and TRBJ2-3, with D uncertain. The CDR3 has 15 amino acids. Trimming took off 6 bases at V and 4 bases at J, with 20 bases between the two ends. Germline lookup yields CDR1 SQVTM and CDR2 ANQGSEA. In DNA form, the CDR3 reads TGCAGCGTCACCGTGGCAGGTTTTTTGTCAGATACGCAGTATTTT. This gives the protein CSVTVAGFLSDTQYF.

This clone is a singleton in its sample. The chain joins TRBV6-1 to TRBJ2-5; 8 nucleotides align to TRBD2. The germline CDR1 and CDR2 sequences are MNHNS and SASEGT. The CDR3 has 15 amino acids. V trimming: 2 bases; J trimming: 5 bases; junction bases outside the gene matches: 7. The CDR3 sequence is CASSELRTSRETQYF. CDR3 bases: TGTGCCAGCAGTGAACTTCGGACTAGCAGGGAGACCCAGTACTTC.

This chain joins TRBV30 and TRBJ1-2, with 9 positions matching TRBD1. Germline CDR1 and CDR2: GTSNPN and SVGIG (reference sequence). Trimming cost V 8 bases and J 4 bases; bases outside gene matches: 8. The CDR3 consists of 13 residues. This CDR3 reads CAGRDRVGYGYTF. As DNA, the CDR3 is TGTGCCGGCCGGGACAGGGTCGGCTATGGCTACACCTTC.

The chain combines TRBV24-1 with TRBJ2-3, with 10 bases that match TRBD2. The germline V gene encodes CDR1 KGHDR and CDR2 SFDVKD. The CDR3 is made up of 13 amino acids. With V trimmed by 10 bases and J by 1 base, 1 base remained unmatched. The CDR3, as DNA: TGTGCCACAGGGACTAGCGGCACAGATACGCAGTATTTT. Its translation is CATGTSGTDTQYF.

The CDR3 is CASSRGQGYEQYF. For the CDR3, the DNA is TGTGCCAGCAGTCGCGGACAGGGTTACGAGCAGTACTTC. The chain links TRBV6-5 to TRBJ2-7; 8 nucleotides line up with TRBD1. The V segment lost 5 bases and the J segment 4 bases; nucleotides outside the gene matches: 4. The germline CDR1 and CDR2 sequences are MNHEY and SVGAGI. The CDR3 sequence is 13 residues long.

The gene calls are TRBV18 and TRBJ1-5; TRBD1 agrees at 8 bases. CDR3 length: 16 amino acids. Germline V CDR1 and CDR2: KGHSH, LQKENI. V was clipped by 3 bases and J by 5 bases; unmatched bases: 9. Here the CDR3 DNA reads TGTGCCAGCTCACCTACAATGACAGGGGACTATCAGCCCCAGCATTTT. The encoded protein is CASSPTMTGDYQPQHF.

The rearrangement joins TRBV7-9 to TRBJ1-3; D possibly corresponds to TRBD1 (5 bases). CDR1 and CDR2 (germline): SEHNR, FQNEAQ (reference sequence). V was shortened by 4 bases and J by 0 bases, with 19 bases between the two germline ends. The CDR3 sequence is 18 residues long. CDR3 coding DNA: TGTGCCAGCAGCTCCATACGGGCAGGGACTGCCTCTGGAAACACCATATATTTT. Its translation: CASSSIRAGTASGNTIYF.

The chain recombines TRBV11-2 with TRBJ2-3; D uncertain. The CDR3 covers 18 residues. Looked up from germline, CDR1 is SGHAT and CDR2 is FQNNGV. Between the trimmed V and J ends, which lost 6 bases and 1 base, there was a span of 23 bases. CDR3 sequence (DNA): TGTGCCAGCAGGCTCACAAAGAGGCCAGTTTCTGGCACAGATACGCAGTATTTT. This encodes CASRLTKRPVSGTDTQYF.

This chain uses TRBV7-2 with TRBJ2-1, with D possibly TRBD1 on 6 matching bases. This CDR3 region has 17 residues. CDR1 is SGHTA, CDR2 FQGNSA, per germline. The V end lost 5 bases, the J end lost 7 bases, and 24 bases lay between the germline ends. The CDR3 DNA is TGTGCCAGCAGCCATACGACAGGTTATTATTCTGATAATGAGCAGTTCTTC. Its protein product is CASSHTTGYYSDNEQFF.

The chain joins TRBV6-4 to TRBJ1-2, with 7 bases aligning to TRBD1. The CDR3 is 15 amino acids. Trimming removed 5 bases from V and 4 bases from J; junction bases left unmatched: 10. Germline CDR1 reads MRHNA; CDR2 reads SNTAGT. CDR3 sequence (DNA): TGTGCCAGCAGTCTCGAGTGGGGACAGACCTATGGCTACACCTTC. Translated: CASSLEWGQTYGYTF.

The V and J genes are TRBV6-5 and TRBJ2-3; tentative D call: TRBD1 (6 bases). V was shortened by 7 bases and J by 0 bases, with 11 bases between the two germline ends. This CDR3 region has 14 residues. CDR1 MNHEY and CDR2 SVGAGI come from the germline V gene. The CDR3 DNA reads as TGTGCCAGCACGGATAGGGGGAGCACAGATACGCAGTATTTT. Protein: CASTDRGSTDTQYF.

The J gene is TRBJ1-1, the V gene TRBV11-1; the match to TRBD1 covers 8 bases. V lost 5 bases, J lost 0 bases, and 2 bases stayed unmatched. This CDR3 is built from 14 residues. The V gene's germline CDR1 is SGHAT and CDR2 FQDESV (reference sequence). DNA of the CDR3: TGTGCCAGCAGCCTGGACAGGGTGAACACTGAAGCTTTCTTT. Its translation: CASSLDRVNTEAFF.

The V and J genes are TRBV3-1 (or the pseudogene TRBV3-2) and TRBJ1-1, with D possibly matching TRBD1 (5 bases). The CDR3 is made up of 16 amino acids. Germline CDR1 is LGHDT and CDR2 is YNNKEL (reference sequence). The ends were cut back, 4 bases at V and 5 bases at J, with 20 bases in the middle. CDR3 sequence (DNA): TGTGCCAGCAGCCTGAGCGGGGGGTCCCTGGGGACTGAAGCTTTCTTT. It codes for CASSLSGGSLGTEAFF.

This chain uses TRBV2 with TRBJ1-2; D remains ambiguous. V was clipped by 3 bases and J by 7 bases, with 9 bases between them. CDR1 is SNHLY, CDR2 FYNNEI, per germline. The CDR3 has 12 residues. CDR3 region: CASSEEGAGYTF. As DNA, the CDR3 is TGTGCCAGCAGTGAGGAGGGCGCTGGCTACACCTTC.

The chain employs TRBV6-2 or TRBV6-3 and TRBJ1-5, with D possibly matching TRBD1 (6 bases). The length of the CDR3 is 14 residues. The V gene lost 5 bases and the J gene lost 5 bases, with 13 bases spanning the gap. Germline V lookup: CDR1 MNHEY, CDR2 SVGEGT. The CDR3 DNA is TGTGCCAGCAGTGGTTACCAGGGGTATCAGCCCCAGCATTTT. It yields the protein CASSGYQGYQPQHF.

The chain carries TRBV2 and TRBJ1-4; 7 nucleotides match TRBD1. This CDR3 spans 13 amino acids. The ends lost 7 bases at V and 7 bases at J; junction bases unmatched: 6. CDR1 is SNHLY and CDR2 is FYNNEI in the germline V gene. CDR3 loop: CASNRQGSEKLFF. The CDR3 DNA reads TGTGCCAGCAACAGACAGGGTAGTGAAAAACTGTTTTTT.

The genes are TRBV24-1 and TRBJ2-3, with D possibly being TRBD2 (5 bases). Germline assignment: CDR1 KGHDR and CDR2 SFDVKD. The CDR3 has 14 amino acids. Trimming cost V 5 bases and J 2 bases, with 10 bases left between them. CDR3 amino acids: CATSGRTDTDTQYF. In DNA form, the CDR3 reads TGTGCCACCAGTGGGAGGACTGACACAGATACGCAGTATTTT.

This chain connects TRBV6-5 to TRBJ2-1; 10 positions match TRBD2. CDR3 length: 15 amino acids. Unmatched junction bases numbered 7, after V lost 7 bases and J lost 4 bases. Germline V gene sequence: CDR1 MNHEY, CDR2 SVGAGI. CDR3 sequence (DNA): TGTGCCAGCAACTTCTGGACTAGCGGTTACAATGAGCAGTTCTTC. Translation gives CASNFWTSGYNEQFF.

Details on this clone: Within the sample, other DNA sequences also encode this same CDR3. V usage is TRBV27 and J usage is TRBJ2-7; D gene unclear. The length of the CDR3 is 11 residues. Trimming left V 4 bases short and J 4 bases short, with 5 bases between. Germline V gene sequence: CDR1 MNHEY, CDR2 SMNVEV (reference sequence). The CDR3 DNA reads TGTGCCAGCAGTTCCCGTTACGAGCAGTACTTC. Encoded protein: CASSSRYEQYF.

The chain couples TRBV3-1 (or the pseudogene TRBV3-2) to TRBJ1-1, with TRBD1 identical over 8 bases. There are 16 residues in the CDR3. The germline gives CDR1 LGHDT, CDR2 YNNKEL (reference sequence). Trimming at V came to 3 bases and at J to 4 bases, leaving 10 bases not matched to a gene. CDR3 in DNA: TGTGCCAGCAGCCAGAGGGCTCAGGGGGCAGGCACTGAAGCTTTCTTT. It specifies CASSQRAQGAGTEAFF.

This sequence joins TRBV6-5 and TRBJ1-1, with 9 bases fitting TRBD1. J gave up 8 bases and V 6 bases, and 13 bases lay outside the gene matches. The CDR3 sequence is 15 residues long. Looked up from germline, CDR1 is MNHEY and CDR2 is SVGAGI. The CDR3 loop reads CASRNTGGRGREAFF. The CDR3 bases are TGTGCCAGCAGAAATACAGGGGGCAGGGGTCGGGAAGCTTTCTTT.

A single count supports this clone. J is TRBJ2-7 and V is TRBV7-2, with TRBD2 identical over 7 bases. Germline values: CDR1 SGHTA, CDR2 FQGNSA. The ends lost 5 bases at V and 1 base at J; junction bases unmatched: 8. The CDR3 has 15 residues. The CDR3 DNA is TGTGCCAGCAGCCTGGGGACGGGGGGATCCTACGAGCAGTACTTC. This translates into CASSLGTGGSYEQYF.

The V and J genes are TRBV7-2 and TRBJ2-7; TRBD1 is a possible D gene (6 bases). V shed 3 bases and J shed 3 bases, with 15 bases lying between them. This CDR3 region has 15 residues. Germline V gene sequence: CDR1 SGHTA, CDR2 FQGNSA. The CDR3 nucleotides are TGTGCCAGCAGCTTCTCGACAGGACAGTTCTACGAGCAGTACTTC. Translating gives CASSFSTGQFYEQYF.

V gene TRBV3-1 (or the pseudogene TRBV3-2) combines with J gene TRBJ1-5; TRBD1 matches at 8 bases. V trimming: 1 base; J trimming: 10 bases; junction bases outside the gene matches: 6. CDR3 length: 14 amino acids. Germline V gene lookup returns CDR1 LGHDT and CDR2 YNNKEL (reference sequence). DNA of the CDR3: TGTGCCAGCAGCCAAGTGACAGGGGCCTATCCCCAGCATTTT. It is translated as CASSQVTGAYPQHF.

V is TRBV12-3 or TRBV12-4 and J is TRBJ2-3, with D uncertain. Between the trimmed V and J ends, which lost 6 bases and 3 bases, there was a span of 10 bases. This CDR3 has 13 amino acids. The CDR3 here is CASRQELTDTQYF. CDR3 nucleotides: TGTGCCAGCAGGCAGGAATTGACAGATACGCAGTATTTT.